The entry below gives a single T cell receptor beta chain sequence along with its context. Its target is not known. These data belong to a study of CD8 T cells in ankylosing spondylitis. Using quantitative 5'-RACE with molecular barcodes, the authors made TCR beta libraries. TCRdb reprocessed the 5' RACE reads via MiXCR and lists one record per CDR3 protein. The sample contains 350,000 to 550,000 distinct CDR3 sequences, more than 25% of which appear only once. Study findings and constraints: Seemingly characteristic of ankylosing spondylitis blood was a TCR beta motif consisting of 7 or 8 highly homologous variants.

Material for sequencing was blood, either unsorted or a sorted T cell fraction (not recorded which). This receptor was identified in a male donor with ankylosing spondylitis.

Here the CDR3 reads CSAPDSAGGNEQFF. The CDR3, as DNA: TGCAGTGCCCCCGACTCCGCGGGGGGCAATGAGCAGTTCTTC. The chain is built from TRBV20-1 and TRBJ2-1; 8 positions agree with TRBD2. CDR1 is DFQATT and CDR2 is SNEGSKA in the germline V gene (reference sequence). The V gene end was trimmed by 6 bases and the J gene end by 6 bases; junction bases not matched to a gene: 10. The CDR3 spans 14 residues.